This T cell receptor (beta chain) was retrieved from a study of tumor and adjacent non-tumor tissue in lung cancer. Across the study: Patients comprised roughly 12 adenocarcinoma, a couple of squamous cell carcinoma and 1 small cell lung cancer.

Details on this clonotype: The target antigen is unknown. An end of the junction does not agree with germline; a read error may underlie this.

A modified ARM-PCR protocol with three rounds of nested PCR amplified TCRbeta. TCRdb independently ran MiXCR on the multiplex PCR reads; one entry per CDR3 protein. The table records 90,000 to 110,000 distinct CDR3 sequences, roughly two thirds of them present only once. This CDR3 spans 17 amino acids. The germline gives CDR1 MNHNY, CDR2 SVGAGI (reference sequence). The template was RNA from unsorted bulk tissue. This non-tumor lung sample came from over 3 cm beyond the tumor edge. Newly diagnosed lung cancer patients had thoracic surgery in China, August–late 2014, without prior chemotherapy. Broader study findings: TCR diversity was significantly greater in tumor than normal lung tissue. Patients with more diverse tumor TCRs had worse survival.

Sequenced: distant non-tumor lung tissue. The chain employs TRBV6-6 and TRBJ2-3; possible D gene TRBD1, 6 bases. The clonotype comes from a man between 60 and 75 years old with non-small cell lung cancer. The CDR3 sequence is CANRPYRDTVSTDTQYF. CDR3 bases: TGTGCCAATAGGCCATACCGGGACACGGTGAGCACAGATACGCAATATTTT.